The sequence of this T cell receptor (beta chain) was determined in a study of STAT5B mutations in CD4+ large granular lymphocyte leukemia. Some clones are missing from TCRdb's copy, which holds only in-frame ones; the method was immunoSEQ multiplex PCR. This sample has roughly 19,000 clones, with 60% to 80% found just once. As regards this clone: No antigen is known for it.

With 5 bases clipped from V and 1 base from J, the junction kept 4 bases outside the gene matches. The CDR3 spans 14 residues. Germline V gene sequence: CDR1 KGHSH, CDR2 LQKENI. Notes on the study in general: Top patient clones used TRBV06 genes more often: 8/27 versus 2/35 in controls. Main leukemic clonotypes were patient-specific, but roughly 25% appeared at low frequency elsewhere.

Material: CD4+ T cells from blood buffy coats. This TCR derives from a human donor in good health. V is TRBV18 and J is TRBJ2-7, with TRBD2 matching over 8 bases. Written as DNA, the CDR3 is TGTGCCAGCTCATTAAGCGGGGGTTCCTACGAGCAGTACTTC. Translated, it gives CASSLSGGSYEQYF.